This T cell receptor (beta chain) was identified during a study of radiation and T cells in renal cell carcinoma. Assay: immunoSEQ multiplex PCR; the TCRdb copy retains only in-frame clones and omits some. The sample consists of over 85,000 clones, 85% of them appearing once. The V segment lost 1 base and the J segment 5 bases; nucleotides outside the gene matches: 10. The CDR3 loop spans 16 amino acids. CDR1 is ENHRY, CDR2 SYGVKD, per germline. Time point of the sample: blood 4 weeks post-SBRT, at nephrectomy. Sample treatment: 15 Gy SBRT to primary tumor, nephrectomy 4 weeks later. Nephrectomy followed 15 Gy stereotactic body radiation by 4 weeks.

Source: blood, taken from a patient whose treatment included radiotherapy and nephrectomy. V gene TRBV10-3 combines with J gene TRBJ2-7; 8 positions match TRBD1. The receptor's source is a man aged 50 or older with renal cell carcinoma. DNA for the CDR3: TGTGCCATCAGTGAGTTTTCGGGACAGGCCTTAAACGAGCAGTACTTC. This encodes CAISEFSGQALNEQYF.